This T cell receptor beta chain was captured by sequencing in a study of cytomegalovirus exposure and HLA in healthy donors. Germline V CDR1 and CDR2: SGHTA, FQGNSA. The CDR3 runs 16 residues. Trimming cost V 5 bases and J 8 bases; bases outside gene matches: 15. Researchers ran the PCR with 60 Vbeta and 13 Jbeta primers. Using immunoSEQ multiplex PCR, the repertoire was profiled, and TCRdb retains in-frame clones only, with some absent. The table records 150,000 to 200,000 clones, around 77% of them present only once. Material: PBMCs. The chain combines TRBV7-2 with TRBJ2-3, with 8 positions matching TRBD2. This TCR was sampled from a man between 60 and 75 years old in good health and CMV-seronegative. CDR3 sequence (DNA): TGTGCCAGCAGCCCCCATGCGACTAGCGAAGGGAGTACGCAGTATTTT. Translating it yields CASSPHATSEGSTQYF.